This T cell receptor beta chain was found in a study of blood T cell repertoires in COVID-19 (dated by TCRdb to 2020 to 2021). For the study in its entirety: The collaborator samples originated in the United States, Italy and Spain and spanned the acute and convalescent phases of COVID-19. The repertoires were made available in a free public database intended to serve as a resource for research on the immune response to SARS-CoV-2. The material from the prospective study consisted of cDNA or gDNA derived from T cells, B-cell-depleted T cells, or PBMCs. The sample metadata nearly always contained a de-identified subject ID, COVID-19 status, age in years and sex. Samples came from the ongoing ImmuneRACE study (first 160 participants) plus 1,254 subjects from 6 global collaborators. Where HLA class I and class II types were available, the types were taken from metadata supplied by the sample provider, not from assay-based typing. The dataset comprised deeply sampled blood TCRbeta repertoires from subjects exposed to, actively infected with, or recovered from COVID-19. Overall study results and their limits: The quantity of clinical and demographic metadata differed by source and by participant and was supplied without curation.

The immunoSEQ Assay, a bias-controlled multiplex PCR, was used to amplify TCRbeta CDR3 regions from genomic DNA. On the study's bioinformatics: Within the assay, amplification of reference gene primers was used to estimate how many nucleated cells each sample contained. To quantify the absolute abundance of each unique TCRbeta CDR3 rearrangement, sequence reads were collapsed and filtered. For each sample, productive Simpson clonality was calculated as the square root of Simpson's diversity index across productive rearrangements. TCRdb obtained this table from immuneACCESS and retained in-frame rearrangements with V and J assigned. These tables miss some clones; where compared with another copy, unresolved V genes account for less than half of the shortfall, and the remainder is unexplained. That table gives V, J and clone size, and the DNA gave D and trimming. The sample yields 200,000 to 300,000 clones; approximately 88% were counted once. Clones ranked in the top ten supply about 2.3% of the sample.

Participants in the prospective study were enrolled through a virtual design, were aged about 18 to 90 years, and lived in 24 United States geographic areas. Cohort assignment in the prospective study relied on participant-reported clinical history from a screening survey and a study questionnaire. Each participant in the prospective study had whole blood, serum and a nasopharyngeal or oropharyngeal swab collected by mobile phlebotomists. Over a roughly two-month period, participants in the prospective study had the option of providing additional blood draws and questionnaires. Prospective study blood samples were shipped either frozen or at room temperature before DNA extraction. For this clone: Its recognized antigen is unknown. Base qualities were left out, and no much larger clone turns up one base away.

The sample was PBMCs or T cells enriched from blood (not recorded which). This clonotype originated in a woman aged 40 to 50 with acute COVID-19.

The bases read TGTGCTAGTGGCTCAGGACTAGCGGGGACGCAGTATTTT. This is translated as CASGSGLAGTQYF. The V and J genes are TRBV12-5 and TRBJ2-3; the central 12 bases match TRBD2. After removal of 6 bases from V and 9 bases from J, the junction retains 4 bases not matched to a gene. The CDR3 has 13 amino acids, counting the end cysteine and phenylalanine. Just CDR3 DNA is preserved here, 39 bases in frame from base 1. CDR1 and CDR2 are drawn from the germline V gene: LGHNT, FRNRAP.